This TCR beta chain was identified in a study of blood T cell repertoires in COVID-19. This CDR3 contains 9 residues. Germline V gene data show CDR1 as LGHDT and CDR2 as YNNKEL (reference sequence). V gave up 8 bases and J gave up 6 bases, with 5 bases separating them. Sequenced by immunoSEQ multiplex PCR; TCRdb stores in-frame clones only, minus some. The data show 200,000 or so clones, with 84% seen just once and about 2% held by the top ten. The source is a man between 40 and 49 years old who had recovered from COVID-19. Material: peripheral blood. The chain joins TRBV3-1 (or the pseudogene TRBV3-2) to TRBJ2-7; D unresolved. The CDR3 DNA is TGTGCCAGCCGGAGCGAGCAGTACTTC. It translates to CASRSEQYF.